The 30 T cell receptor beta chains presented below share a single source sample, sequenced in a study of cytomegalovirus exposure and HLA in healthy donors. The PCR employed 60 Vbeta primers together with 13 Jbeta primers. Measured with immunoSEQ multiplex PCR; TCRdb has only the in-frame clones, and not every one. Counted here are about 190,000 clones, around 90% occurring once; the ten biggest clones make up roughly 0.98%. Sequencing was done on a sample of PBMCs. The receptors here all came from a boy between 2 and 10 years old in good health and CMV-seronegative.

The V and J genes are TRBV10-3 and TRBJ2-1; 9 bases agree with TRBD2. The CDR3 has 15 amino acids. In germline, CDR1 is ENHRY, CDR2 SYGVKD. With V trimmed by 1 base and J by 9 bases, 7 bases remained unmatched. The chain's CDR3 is CAISELTSGSSEQFF. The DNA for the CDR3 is TGTGCCATCAGTGAGTTAACTAGCGGGTCTAGTGAGCAGTTCTTC.

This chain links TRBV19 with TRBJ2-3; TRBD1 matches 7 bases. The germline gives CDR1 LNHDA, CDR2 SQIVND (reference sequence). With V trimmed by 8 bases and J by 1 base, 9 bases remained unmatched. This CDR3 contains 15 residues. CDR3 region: CASGPKDRRTDTQYF. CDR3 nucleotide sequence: TGTGCCAGTGGCCCAAAGGACAGGCGCACAGATACGCAGTATTTT.

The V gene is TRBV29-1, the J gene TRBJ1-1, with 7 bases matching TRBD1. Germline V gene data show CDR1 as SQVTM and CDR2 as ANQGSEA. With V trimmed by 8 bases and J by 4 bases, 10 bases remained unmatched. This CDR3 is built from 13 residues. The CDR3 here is CSYSRGVGTEAFF. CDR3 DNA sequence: TGCAGCTACTCCAGGGGGGTCGGCACTGAAGCTTTCTTT.

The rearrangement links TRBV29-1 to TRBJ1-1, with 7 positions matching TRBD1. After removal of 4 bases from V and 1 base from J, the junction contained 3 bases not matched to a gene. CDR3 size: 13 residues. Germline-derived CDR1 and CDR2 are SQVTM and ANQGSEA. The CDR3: CSVGGTENTEAFF. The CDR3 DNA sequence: TGCAGCGTTGGAGGGACAGAGAACACTGAAGCTTTCTTT. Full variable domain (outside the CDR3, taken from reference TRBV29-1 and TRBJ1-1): SAVISQKPSRDICQRGTSLTIQCQVDSQVTMMFWYRQQPGQSLTLIATANQGSEATYESGFVIDKFPISRPNLTFSTLTVSNMSPEDSSIYLCSVGGTENTEAFFGQGTRLTVV.

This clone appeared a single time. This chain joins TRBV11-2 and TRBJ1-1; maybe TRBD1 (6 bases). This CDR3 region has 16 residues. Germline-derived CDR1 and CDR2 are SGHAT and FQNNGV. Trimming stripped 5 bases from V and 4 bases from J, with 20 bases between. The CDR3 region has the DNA TGTGCCAGCAGCCCCCTAAGCGGGGGGCGTACCACTGAAGCTTTCTTT. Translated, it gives CASSPLSGGRTTEAFF.

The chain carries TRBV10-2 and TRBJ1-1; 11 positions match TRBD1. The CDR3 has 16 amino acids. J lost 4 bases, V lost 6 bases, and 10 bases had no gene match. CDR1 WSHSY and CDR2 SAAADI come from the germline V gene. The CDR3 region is CASREGTGTGGTEAFF. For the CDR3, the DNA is TGCGCCAGCAGAGAGGGTACCGGGACAGGGGGCACTGAAGCTTTCTTT.

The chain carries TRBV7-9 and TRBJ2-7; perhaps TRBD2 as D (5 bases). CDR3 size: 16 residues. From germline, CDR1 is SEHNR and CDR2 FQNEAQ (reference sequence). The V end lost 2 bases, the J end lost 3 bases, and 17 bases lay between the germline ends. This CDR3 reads CASSLISGDPLYEQYF. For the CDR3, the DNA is TGTGCCAGCAGCTTAATCTCCGGGGATCCCCTCTACGAGCAGTACTTC.

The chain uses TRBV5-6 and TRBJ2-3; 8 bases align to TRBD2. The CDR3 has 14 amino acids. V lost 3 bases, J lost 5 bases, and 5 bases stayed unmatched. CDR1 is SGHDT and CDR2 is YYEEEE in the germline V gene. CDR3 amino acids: CASSYAGRGDTQYF. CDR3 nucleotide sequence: TGTGCCAGCAGCTACGCCGGGAGGGGAGATACGCAGTATTTT.

CDR3: CASTTGANVLTF. The CDR3 region has the DNA TGTGCCAGCACTACTGGGGCCAACGTCCTGACTTTC. This chain connects TRBV7-9 to TRBJ2-6; D is uncertain. The germline V gene encodes CDR1 SEHNR and CDR2 FQNEAQ (reference sequence). V gave up 7 bases and J gave up 2 bases, with 3 bases separating them. This CDR3 is built from 12 residues. Based on the CDR3 plus reference TRBV7-9 and TRBJ2-6, the full variable domain is DTGVSQNPRHKITKRGQNVTFRCDPISEHNRLYWYRQTLGQGPEFLTYFQNEAQLEKSRLLSDRFSAERPKGSFSTLEIQRTEQGDSAMYLCASTTGANVLTFGAGSRLTVL.

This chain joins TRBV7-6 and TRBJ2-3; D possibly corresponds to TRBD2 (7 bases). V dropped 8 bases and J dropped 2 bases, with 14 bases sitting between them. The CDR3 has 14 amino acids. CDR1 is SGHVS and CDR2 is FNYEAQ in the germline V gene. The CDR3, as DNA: TGTGCCAGCCGCCTAGGGGGGGACACAGATACGCAGTATTTT. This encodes CASRLGGDTDTQYF.

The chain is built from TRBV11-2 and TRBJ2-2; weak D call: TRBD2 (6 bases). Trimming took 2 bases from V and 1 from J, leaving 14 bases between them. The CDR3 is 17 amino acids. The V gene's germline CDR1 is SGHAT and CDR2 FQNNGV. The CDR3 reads CASSLLGLAWNTGELFF. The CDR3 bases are TGTGCCAGCAGCTTACTTGGTCTAGCGTGGAACACCGGGGAGCTGTTTTTT.

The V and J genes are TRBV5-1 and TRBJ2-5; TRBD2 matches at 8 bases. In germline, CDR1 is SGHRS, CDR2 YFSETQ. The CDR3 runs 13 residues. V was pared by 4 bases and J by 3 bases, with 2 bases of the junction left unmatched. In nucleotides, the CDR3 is TGCGCCAGCAGCCCCGGGGGGGAAGAGACCCAGTACTTC. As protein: CASSPGGEETQYF.

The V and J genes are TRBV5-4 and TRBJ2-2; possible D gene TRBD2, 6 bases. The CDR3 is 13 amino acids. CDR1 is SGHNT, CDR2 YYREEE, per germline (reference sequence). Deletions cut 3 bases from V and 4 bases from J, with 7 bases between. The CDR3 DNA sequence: TGTGCCAGCAGCTCCGGGGGCACCGGGGAGCTGTTTTTT. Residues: CASSSGGTGELFF.

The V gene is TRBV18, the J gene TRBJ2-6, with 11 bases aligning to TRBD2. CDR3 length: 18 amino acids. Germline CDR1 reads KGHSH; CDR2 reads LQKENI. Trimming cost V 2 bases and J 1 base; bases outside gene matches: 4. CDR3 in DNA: TGTGCCAGCTCACCAGTGCTAGCGGGAGGTTCTGGGGCCAACGTCCTGACTTTC. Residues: CASSPVLAGGSGANVLTF.

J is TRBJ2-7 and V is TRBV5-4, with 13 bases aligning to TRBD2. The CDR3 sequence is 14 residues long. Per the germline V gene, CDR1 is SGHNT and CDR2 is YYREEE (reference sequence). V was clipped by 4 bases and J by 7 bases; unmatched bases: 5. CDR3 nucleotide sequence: TGTGCCAGCAGCCCTAGACTAGCGGGAGGAGAGCAGTACTTC. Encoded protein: CASSPRLAGGEQYF.

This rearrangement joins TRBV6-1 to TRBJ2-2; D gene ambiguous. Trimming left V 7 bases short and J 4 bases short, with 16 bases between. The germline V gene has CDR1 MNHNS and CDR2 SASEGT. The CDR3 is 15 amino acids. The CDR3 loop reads CASTLVEVITGELFF. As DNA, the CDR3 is TGTGCCAGCACGTTAGTCGAGGTAATCACCGGGGAGCTGTTTTTT.

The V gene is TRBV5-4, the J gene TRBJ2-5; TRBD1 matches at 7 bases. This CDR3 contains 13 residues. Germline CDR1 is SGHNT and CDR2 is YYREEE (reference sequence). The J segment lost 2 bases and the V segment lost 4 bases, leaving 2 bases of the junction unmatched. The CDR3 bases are TGTGCCAGCAGCCCGGGACAGCAAGAGACCCAGTACTTC. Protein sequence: CASSPGQQETQYF.

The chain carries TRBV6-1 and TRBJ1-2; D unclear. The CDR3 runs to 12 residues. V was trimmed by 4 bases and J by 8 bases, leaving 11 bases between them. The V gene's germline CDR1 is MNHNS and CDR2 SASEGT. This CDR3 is CASSAINRGYTF. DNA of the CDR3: TGTGCCAGCAGTGCCATAAATCGGGGCTACACCTTC.

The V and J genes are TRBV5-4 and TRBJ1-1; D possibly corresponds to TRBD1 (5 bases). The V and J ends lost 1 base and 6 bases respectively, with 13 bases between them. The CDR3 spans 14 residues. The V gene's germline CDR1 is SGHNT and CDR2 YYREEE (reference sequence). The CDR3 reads CASSLYGGSSEAFF. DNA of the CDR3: TGTGCCAGCAGCTTGTACGGGGGGAGCTCTGAAGCTTTCTTT.

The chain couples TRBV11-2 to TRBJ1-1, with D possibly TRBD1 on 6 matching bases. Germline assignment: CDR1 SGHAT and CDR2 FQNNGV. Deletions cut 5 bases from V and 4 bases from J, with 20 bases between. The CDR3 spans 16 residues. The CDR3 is CASSPRGAGDGTEAFF. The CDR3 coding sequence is TGTGCCAGCAGCCCCCGGGGGGCCGGGGATGGCACTGAAGCTTTCTTT.

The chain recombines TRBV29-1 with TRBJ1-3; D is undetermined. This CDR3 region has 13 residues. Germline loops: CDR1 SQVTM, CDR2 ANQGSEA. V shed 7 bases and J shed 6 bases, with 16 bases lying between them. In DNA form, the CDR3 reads TGCAGCGCTGTCCCTCCGGGTCAAAACACCATATATTTT. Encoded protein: CSAVPPGQNTIYF.

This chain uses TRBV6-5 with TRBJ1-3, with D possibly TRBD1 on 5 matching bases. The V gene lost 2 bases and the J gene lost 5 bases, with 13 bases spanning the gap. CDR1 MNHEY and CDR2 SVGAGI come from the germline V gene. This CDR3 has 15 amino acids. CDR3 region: CASSYDNRMRNTIYF. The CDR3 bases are TGTGCCAGCAGTTACGATAACAGGATGAGAAACACCATATATTTT.

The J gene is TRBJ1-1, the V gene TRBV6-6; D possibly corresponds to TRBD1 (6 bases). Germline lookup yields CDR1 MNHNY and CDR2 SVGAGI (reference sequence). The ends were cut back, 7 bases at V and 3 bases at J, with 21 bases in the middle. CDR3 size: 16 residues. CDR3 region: CASIGGGSGPDTEAFF. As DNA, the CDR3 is TGTGCCAGCATAGGGGGTGGGTCAGGACCCGACACTGAAGCTTTCTTT.

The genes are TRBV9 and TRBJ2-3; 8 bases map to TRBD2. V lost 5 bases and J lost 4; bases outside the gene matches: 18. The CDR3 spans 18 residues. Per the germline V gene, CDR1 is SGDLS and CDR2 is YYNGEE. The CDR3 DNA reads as TGTGCCAGCAGTGAGGAAGTAGCGGGGCCCGGATACGCAGATACGCAGTATTTT. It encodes CASSEEVAGPGYADTQYF.

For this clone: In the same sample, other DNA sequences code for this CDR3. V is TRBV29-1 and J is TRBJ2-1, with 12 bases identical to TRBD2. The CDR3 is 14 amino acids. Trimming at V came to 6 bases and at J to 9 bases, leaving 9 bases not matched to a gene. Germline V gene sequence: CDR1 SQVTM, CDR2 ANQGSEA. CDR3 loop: CSVHRLAGEAEQFF. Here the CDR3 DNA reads TGCAGCGTCCACCGACTAGCGGGAGAGGCTGAGCAGTTCTTC.

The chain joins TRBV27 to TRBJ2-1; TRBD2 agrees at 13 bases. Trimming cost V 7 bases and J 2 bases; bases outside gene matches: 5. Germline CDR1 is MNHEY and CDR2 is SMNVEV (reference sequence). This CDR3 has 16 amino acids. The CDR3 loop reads CASTPGTSGTYNEQFF. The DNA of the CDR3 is TGTGCCAGCACCCCCGGGACTAGCGGGACCTACAATGAGCAGTTCTTC.

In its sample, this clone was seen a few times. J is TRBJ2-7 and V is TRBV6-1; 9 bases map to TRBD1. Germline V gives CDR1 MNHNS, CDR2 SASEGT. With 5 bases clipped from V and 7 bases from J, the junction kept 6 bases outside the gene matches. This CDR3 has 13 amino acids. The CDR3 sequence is CASSNRGQREQYF. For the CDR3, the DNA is TGTGCCAGCAGTAACAGGGGGCAGCGGGAGCAGTACTTC.

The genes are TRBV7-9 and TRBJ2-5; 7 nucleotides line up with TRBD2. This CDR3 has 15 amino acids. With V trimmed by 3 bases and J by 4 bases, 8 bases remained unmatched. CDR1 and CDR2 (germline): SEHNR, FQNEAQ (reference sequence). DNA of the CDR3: TGTGCCAGCAGCTTCTTCCCGGGAGGAGGAGAGACCCAGTACTTC. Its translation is CASSFFPGGGETQYF.

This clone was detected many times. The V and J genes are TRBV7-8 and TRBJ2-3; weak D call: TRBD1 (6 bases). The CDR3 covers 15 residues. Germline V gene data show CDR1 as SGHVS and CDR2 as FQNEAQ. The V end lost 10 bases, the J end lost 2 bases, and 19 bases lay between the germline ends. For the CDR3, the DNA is TGTGCCACGGTGGCCCCCGGGACACACACAGATACGCAGTATTTT. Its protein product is CATVAPGTHTDTQYF.

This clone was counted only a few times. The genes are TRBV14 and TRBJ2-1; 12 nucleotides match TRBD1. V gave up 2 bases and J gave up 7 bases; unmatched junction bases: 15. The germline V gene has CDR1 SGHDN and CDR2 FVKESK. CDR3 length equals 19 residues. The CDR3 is CASSQQSPVPGQGANEQFF. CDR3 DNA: TGTGCCAGCAGCCAACAAAGTCCCGTGCCGGGACAGGGGGCGAATGAGCAGTTCTTC.